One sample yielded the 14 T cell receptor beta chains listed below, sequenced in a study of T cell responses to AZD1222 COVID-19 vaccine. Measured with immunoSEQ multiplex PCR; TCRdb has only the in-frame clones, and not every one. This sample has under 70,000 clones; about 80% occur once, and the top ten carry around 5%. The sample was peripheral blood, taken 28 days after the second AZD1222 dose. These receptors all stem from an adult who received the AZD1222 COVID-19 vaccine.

CDR3 in DNA: TGTGCCAGCAGTTACGACGGGAGGCCTCCCTACGAGCAGTACTTC. Translating it yields CASSYDGRPPYEQYF. J is TRBJ2-7 and V is TRBV6-2 or TRBV6-3; 7 bases line up with TRBD2. The CDR3 is 15 residues long. CDR1 is MNHEY and CDR2 is SVGEGT in the germline V gene. The J segment lost 2 bases and the V segment lost 2 bases, leaving 6 bases of the junction unmatched.

CDR3 residues: CASSAPQNSPLHF. CDR3 in DNA: TGTGCCAGCAGTGCTCCCCAGAATTCACCCCTCCACTTT. The chain has TRBV2 and TRBJ1-6; no clear D gene. V dropped 4 bases and J dropped 7 bases, with 8 bases sitting between them. This CDR3 spans 13 amino acids. Looked up from germline, CDR1 is SNHLY and CDR2 is FYNNEI.

The CDR3 region is CASSPHPTGNEQFF. CDR3 DNA sequence: TGTGCCAGCAGCCCACACCCGACGGGTAATGAGCAGTTCTTC. This chain links TRBV6-5 with TRBJ2-1; the D is unclear. The germline V gene has CDR1 MNHEY and CDR2 SVGAGI. The CDR3 sequence is 14 residues long. V was pared by 6 bases and J by 7 bases, with 16 bases between.

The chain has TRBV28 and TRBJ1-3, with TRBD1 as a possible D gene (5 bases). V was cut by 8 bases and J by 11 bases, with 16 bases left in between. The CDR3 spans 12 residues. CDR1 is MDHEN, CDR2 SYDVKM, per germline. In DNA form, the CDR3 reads TGTGCCAGCGGAGAAAATGCGGGGGCCATATATTTT. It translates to CASGENAGAIYF.

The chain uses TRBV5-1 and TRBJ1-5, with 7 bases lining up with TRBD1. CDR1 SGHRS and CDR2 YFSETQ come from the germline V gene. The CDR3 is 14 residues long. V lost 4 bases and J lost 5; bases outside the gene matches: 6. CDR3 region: CASSLGQEYQPQHF. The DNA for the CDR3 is TGCGCCAGCAGCCTTGGACAGGAGTATCAGCCCCAGCATTTT.

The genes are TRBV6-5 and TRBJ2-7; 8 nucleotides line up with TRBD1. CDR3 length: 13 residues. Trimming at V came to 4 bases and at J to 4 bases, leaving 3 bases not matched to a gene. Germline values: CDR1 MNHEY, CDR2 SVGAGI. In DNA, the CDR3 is TGTGCCAGCAGTTCACAGGGGGTATACGAGCAGTACGTC. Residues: CASSSQGVYEQYV.

The CDR3 here is CASKNSVGTDTQYF. CDR3 DNA sequence: TGTGCCAGCAAGAATTCGGTCGGCACAGATACGCAGTATTTT. The genes are TRBV6-5 and TRBJ2-3; D uncertain. Trimming removed 7 bases from V and 1 base from J, with 12 bases in between. This CDR3 is built from 14 residues. Germline V lookup: CDR1 MNHEY, CDR2 SVGAGI.

In DNA form, the CDR3 reads TGTGCCAGCAGTCCGGGACAGGGGTACTATGGCTACACCTTC. Residues: CASSPGQGYYGYTF. The chain is built from TRBV28 and TRBJ1-2; 10 bases fit TRBD1. J gave up 3 bases and V 5 bases, and 3 bases lay outside the gene matches. The CDR3 totals 14 residues. Per germline, CDR1 MDHEN and CDR2 SYDVKM.

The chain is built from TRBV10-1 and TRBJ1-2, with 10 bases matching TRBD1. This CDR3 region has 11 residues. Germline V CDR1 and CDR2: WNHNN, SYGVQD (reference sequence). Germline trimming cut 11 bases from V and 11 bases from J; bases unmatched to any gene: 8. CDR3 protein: CAPRQGAEYTF. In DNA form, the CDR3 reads TGCGCCCCCAGACAGGGGGCCGAGTACACCTTC.

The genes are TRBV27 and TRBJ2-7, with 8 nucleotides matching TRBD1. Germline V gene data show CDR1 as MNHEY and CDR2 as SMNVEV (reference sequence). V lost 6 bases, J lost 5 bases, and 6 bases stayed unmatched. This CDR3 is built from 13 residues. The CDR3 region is CASRRTGSHEQYF. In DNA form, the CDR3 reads TGTGCCAGCAGGAGGACAGGGTCACACGAGCAGTACTTC.

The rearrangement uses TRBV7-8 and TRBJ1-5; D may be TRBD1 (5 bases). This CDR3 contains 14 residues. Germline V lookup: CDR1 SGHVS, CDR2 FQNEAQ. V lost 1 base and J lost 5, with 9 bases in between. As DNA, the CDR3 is TGTGCCAGCAGCTTAGGGGCAGGGTATCAGCCCCAGCATTTT. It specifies CASSLGAGYQPQHF.

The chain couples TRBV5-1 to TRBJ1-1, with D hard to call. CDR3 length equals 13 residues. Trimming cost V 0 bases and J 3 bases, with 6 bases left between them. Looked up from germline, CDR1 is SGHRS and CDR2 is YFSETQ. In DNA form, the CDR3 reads TGCGCCAGCAGCTTGGGTGGGCACACTGAAGCTTTCTTT. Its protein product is CASSLGGHTEAFF.

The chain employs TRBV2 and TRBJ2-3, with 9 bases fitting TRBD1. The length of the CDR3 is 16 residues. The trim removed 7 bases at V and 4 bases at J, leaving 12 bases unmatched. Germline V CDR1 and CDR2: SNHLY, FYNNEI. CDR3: CASTDSGTGSSDTQYF. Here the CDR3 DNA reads TGTGCCAGCACAGACTCCGGGACAGGGTCTTCAGATACGCAGTATTTT.

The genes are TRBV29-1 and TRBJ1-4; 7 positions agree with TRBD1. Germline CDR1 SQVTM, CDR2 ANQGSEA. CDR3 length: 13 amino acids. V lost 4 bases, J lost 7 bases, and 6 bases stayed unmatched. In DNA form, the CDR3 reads TGCAGCGTTGTTGAGGGGGCTCGTGAAAAACTGTTTTTT. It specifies CSVVEGAREKLFF. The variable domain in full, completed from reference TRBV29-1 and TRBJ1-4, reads SAVISQKPSRDICQRGTSLTIQCQVDSQVTMMFWYRQQPGQSLTLIATANQGSEATYESGFVIDKFPISRPNLTFSTLTVSNMSPEDSSIYLCSVVEGAREKLFFGSGTQLSVL.